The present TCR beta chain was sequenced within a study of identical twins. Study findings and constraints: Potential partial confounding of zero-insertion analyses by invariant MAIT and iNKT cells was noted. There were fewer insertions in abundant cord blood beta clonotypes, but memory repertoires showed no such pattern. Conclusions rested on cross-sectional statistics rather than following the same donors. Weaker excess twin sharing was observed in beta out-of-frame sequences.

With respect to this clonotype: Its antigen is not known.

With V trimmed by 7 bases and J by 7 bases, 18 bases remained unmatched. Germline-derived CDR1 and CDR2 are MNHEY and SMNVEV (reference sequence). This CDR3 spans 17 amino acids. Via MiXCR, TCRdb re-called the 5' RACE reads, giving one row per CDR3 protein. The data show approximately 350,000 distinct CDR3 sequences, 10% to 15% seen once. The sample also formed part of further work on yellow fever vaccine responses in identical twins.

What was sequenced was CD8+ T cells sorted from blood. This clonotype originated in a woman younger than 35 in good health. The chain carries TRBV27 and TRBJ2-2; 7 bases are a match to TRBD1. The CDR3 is CASTLIQTGVVVGELFF. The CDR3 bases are TGTGCCAGCACTCTTATCCAAACAGGGGTTGTTGTCGGGGAGCTGTTTTTT.